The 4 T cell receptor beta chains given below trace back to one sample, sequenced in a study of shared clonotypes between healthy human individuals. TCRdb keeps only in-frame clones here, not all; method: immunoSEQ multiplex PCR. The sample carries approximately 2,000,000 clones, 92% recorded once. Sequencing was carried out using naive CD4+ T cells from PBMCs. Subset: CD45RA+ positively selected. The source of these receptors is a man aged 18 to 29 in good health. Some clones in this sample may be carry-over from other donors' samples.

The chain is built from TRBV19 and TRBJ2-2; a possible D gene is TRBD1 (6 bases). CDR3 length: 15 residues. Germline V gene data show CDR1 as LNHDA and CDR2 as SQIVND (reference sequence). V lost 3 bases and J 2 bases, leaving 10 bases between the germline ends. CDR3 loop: CASSIRQVNTGELFF. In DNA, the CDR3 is TGTGCCAGTAGTATCCGACAGGTCAACACCGGGGAGCTGTTTTTT.

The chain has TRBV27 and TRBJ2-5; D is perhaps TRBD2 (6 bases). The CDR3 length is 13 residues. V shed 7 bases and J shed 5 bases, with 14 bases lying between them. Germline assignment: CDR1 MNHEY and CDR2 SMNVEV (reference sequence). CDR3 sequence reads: CASTGRGTETQYF. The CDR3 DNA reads TGTGCCAGCACCGGGAGAGGGACGGAGACCCAGTACTTC.

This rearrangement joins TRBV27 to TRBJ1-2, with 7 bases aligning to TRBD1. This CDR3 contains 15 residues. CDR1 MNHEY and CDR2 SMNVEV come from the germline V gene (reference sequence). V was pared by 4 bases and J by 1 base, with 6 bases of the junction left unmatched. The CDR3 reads CASSSTGAINYGYTF. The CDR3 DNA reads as TGTGCCAGCAGTTCCACAGGGGCCATTAACTATGGCTACACCTTC.

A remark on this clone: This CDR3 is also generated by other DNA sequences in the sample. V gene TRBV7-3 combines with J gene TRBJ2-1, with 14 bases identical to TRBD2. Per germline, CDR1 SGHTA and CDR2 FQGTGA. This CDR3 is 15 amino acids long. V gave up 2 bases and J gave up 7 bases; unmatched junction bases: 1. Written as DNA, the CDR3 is TGTGCCAGCAGCTTAGGGACTAGCGGGAGTAATGAGCAGTTCTTC. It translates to CASSLGTSGSNEQFF.